Listed below are T cell receptor beta chains from one sample, sequenced in a study of siplizumab effects on memory and regulatory T cells. TCRdb's copy holds only in-frame clones and misses some; the assay was immunoSEQ multiplex PCR. The sample lists some 100,000 clones, around nine tenths occurring once. Sequenced material: non-Treg CD4+ T cells sorted from blood. The receptors were gathered from a human donor in good health. Both conserved end residues are part of each CDR3. The D gene is left open where the match is weak. Clone size is stated in some rows and not others, as once, few, many or a class when expanded.

v_call: TRBV7-3; d_call: -; j_call: TRBJ2-7; clone_size: once; cdr3_aa: CASSAGTAGEQYF; cdr3_nt: TGTGCCAGCAGCGCGGGGACGGCGGGGGAGCAGTACTTC
v_call: TRBV6-4; d_call: -; j_call: TRBJ1-1; clone_size: -; cdr3_aa: CASRALDRENTEAFF; cdr3_nt: TGTGCCAGCAGGGCGCTCGACAGAGAGAACACTGAAGCTTTCTTT
v_call: TRBV27; d_call: TRBD2; j_call: TRBJ2-1; clone_size: -; cdr3_aa: CASSLREHNEQFF; cdr3_nt: TGTGCCAGCAGTTTGCGGGAGCACAATGAGCAGTTCTTC
v_call: TRBV11-2; d_call: -; j_call: TRBJ2-7; clone_size: -; cdr3_aa: CASSLDFLRGEQYF; cdr3_nt: TGTGCCAGCAGCTTAGACTTCTTGCGAGGGGAGCAGTACTTC
v_call: TRBV4-1; d_call: -; j_call: TRBJ2-7; clone_size: -; cdr3_aa: CASSQEGQGNAYEQYF; cdr3_nt: TGCGCCAGCAGCCAAGAGGGCCAGGGTAATGCCTACGAGCAGTACTTC
v_call: TRBV27; d_call: -; j_call: TRBJ2-7; clone_size: -; cdr3_aa: CASSGPGEQYF; cdr3_nt: TGTGCCAGCAGTGGACCCGGCGAGCAGTACTTC
v_call: TRBV6-1; d_call: -; j_call: TRBJ1-4; clone_size: -; cdr3_aa: CASSDRGEGDPNEKLFF; cdr3_nt: TGTGCCAGCAGTGATAGAGGAGAAGGGGATCCTAATGAAAAACTGTTTTTT
v_call: TRBV19; d_call: -; j_call: TRBJ2-7; clone_size: -; cdr3_aa: CASSAWDVSYEQYF; cdr3_nt: TGTGCCAGTAGTGCCTGGGACGTCTCCTACGAGCAGTACTTC
v_call: TRBV30; d_call: TRBD2; j_call: TRBJ2-7; clone_size: -; cdr3_aa: CAWSPGTSAEQYF; cdr3_nt: TGTGCCTGGAGCCCCGGGACTAGCGCCGAGCAGTACTTC
v_call: TRBV5-6; d_call: -; j_call: TRBJ2-7; clone_size: once; cdr3_aa: CASSRPTGEGYEQYF; cdr3_nt: TGTGCCAGCAGCAGGCCGACAGGAGAGGGTTACGAGCAGTACTTC
v_call: TRBV12-5; d_call: TRBD2; j_call: TRBJ2-7; clone_size: -; cdr3_aa: CASGLVPSGQTRPYEQYF; cdr3_nt: TGTGCTAGTGGTTTGGTACCTAGCGGGCAAACTAGACCCTACGAGCAGTACTTC
v_call: TRBV7-2; d_call: TRBD1; j_call: TRBJ2-4; clone_size: -; cdr3_aa: CASSQSGTGENIQYF; cdr3_nt: TGTGCCAGCAGCCAATCCGGGACAGGGGAAAACATTCAGTACTTC
v_call: TRBV5-1; d_call: -; j_call: TRBJ2-3; clone_size: -; cdr3_aa: CASSLTAAQIDTQYF; cdr3_nt: TGCGCCAGCAGCTTGACGGCGGCTCAGATTGATACGCAGTATTTT
v_call: TRBV5-6; d_call: -; j_call: TRBJ1-4; clone_size: -; cdr3_aa: CASSMRAVNEKLFF; cdr3_nt: TGTGCCAGCAGTATGAGGGCAGTTAATGAAAAACTGTTTTTT
v_call: TRBV9; d_call: -; j_call: TRBJ2-1; clone_size: -; cdr3_aa: CASSVGPGVDYNEQFF; cdr3_nt: TGTGCCAGCAGCGTAGGCCCGGGGGTAGACTACAATGAGCAGTTCTTC
v_call: TRBV4-2; d_call: TRBD1; j_call: TRBJ2-3; clone_size: -; cdr3_aa: CASSQSWTGGTDTQYF; cdr3_nt: TGTGCCAGCAGCCAATCCTGGACAGGGGGCACAGATACGCAGTATTTT
v_call: TRBV7-9; d_call: -; j_call: TRBJ2-3; clone_size: -; cdr3_aa: CASSSLPDRAIDTQYF; cdr3_nt: TGTGCCAGCAGCTCGCTTCCGGACAGAGCCATTGATACGCAGTATTTT
v_call: TRBV19; d_call: -; j_call: TRBJ1-1; clone_size: once; cdr3_aa: CACAEQNTEAFF; cdr3_nt: TGTGCCTGCGCGGAACAGAACACTGAAGCTTTCTTT
v_call: TRBV30; d_call: -; j_call: TRBJ2-2; clone_size: -; cdr3_aa: CAWSRRPDTGELFF; cdr3_nt: TGTGCCTGGAGTAGGAGACCAGACACCGGGGAGCTGTTTTTT
v_call: TRBV7-2; d_call: -; j_call: TRBJ2-1; clone_size: -; cdr3_aa: CASSFSVRASDGEQFF; cdr3_nt: TGTGCCAGCAGCTTTTCGGTGCGGGCCAGCGACGGTGAGCAGTTCTTC
v_call: TRBV7-8; d_call: TRBD2; j_call: TRBJ2-7; clone_size: -; cdr3_aa: CASSFSGRVYEQYF; cdr3_nt: TGTGCCAGCAGCTTTAGCGGGAGAGTCTACGAGCAGTACTTC
v_call: TRBV4-2; d_call: -; j_call: TRBJ2-2; clone_size: -; cdr3_aa: CASSQDVGTGELFF; cdr3_nt: TGTGCCAGCAGCCAAGATGTGGGCACCGGGGAGCTGTTTTTT
v_call: TRBV25-1; d_call: -; j_call: TRBJ2-3; clone_size: -; cdr3_aa: CASSELTSSVGTDTQYF; cdr3_nt: TGTGCCAGCAGTGAATTAACCAGCTCGGTGGGTACAGATACGCAGTATTTT
v_call: TRBV9; d_call: -; j_call: TRBJ2-3; clone_size: -; cdr3_aa: CASSPPSTDTQYF; cdr3_nt: TGTGCCAGCAGCCCCCCCAGCACAGATACGCAGTATTTT
v_call: TRBV7-6; d_call: -; j_call: TRBJ1-1; clone_size: -; cdr3_aa: CASSLPGGPMNTEAFF; cdr3_nt: TGTGCCAGCAGCTTACCCGGGGGGCCGATGAACACTGAAGCTTTCTTT
v_call: TRBV4-1; d_call: TRBD2; j_call: TRBJ2-3; clone_size: few; cdr3_aa: CASSESSGGRTDTQYF; cdr3_nt: TGCGCCAGCAGCGAGTCCTCGGGGGGGCGCACAGATACGCAGTATTTT
v_call: TRBV6-5; d_call: -; j_call: TRBJ2-7; clone_size: -; cdr3_aa: CASTREDEQYF; cdr3_nt: TGTGCCAGCACTAGGGAGGACGAGCAGTACTTC